The 31 T cell receptor beta chains reported below all come from one sample, sequenced in a study of T cell changes during pregnancy in multiple sclerosis. Only in-frame clones appear in the TCRdb table, and some are missing; sequencing was by immunoSEQ multiplex PCR. This table holds under 45,000 clones, 94% found once. The sample in question was CD4+ T cells from peripheral blood mononuclear cells, obtained after pregnancy. All receptors derive from a female donor with multiple sclerosis, enrolled in a pregnancy study.

The chain combines TRBV10-3 with TRBJ1-1; the match to TRBD1 covers 10 bases. This CDR3 is built from 16 residues. Trimming cost V 6 bases and J 4 bases; bases outside gene matches: 11. Germline V CDR1 and CDR2: ENHRY, SYGVKD. CDR3 sequence (DNA): TGTGCCATCAGCCAGACAGGGGGCCTCAAAGGCACTGAAGCTTTCTTT. Translating gives CAISQTGGLKGTEAFF.

This chain uses TRBV5-6 with TRBJ2-5; 9 nucleotides match TRBD1. The CDR3 totals 15 residues. Unmatched junction bases numbered 10, after V lost 4 bases and J lost 6 bases. Germline V gives CDR1 SGHDT, CDR2 YYEEEE. The CDR3 region is CASSPTGQGTKTQYF. DNA for the CDR3: TGTGCCAGCAGCCCGACTGGACAGGGGACCAAGACCCAGTACTTC.

This clone showed up just once. The gene calls are TRBV5-4 and TRBJ1-2, with D possibly being TRBD1 (6 bases). Germline V gives CDR1 SGHNT, CDR2 YYREEE (reference sequence). The CDR3 has 15 amino acids. The V gene lost 5 bases and the J gene lost 4 bases, with 18 bases spanning the gap. Here the CDR3 DNA reads TGTGCCAGCAGTTTACAGGGTACGGTTCGCTATGGCTACACCTTC. Its protein product is CASSLQGTVRYGYTF. Complete variable domain (other parts from reference TRBV5-4 and TRBJ1-2): ETGVTQSPTHLIKTRGQQVTLRCSSQSGHNTVSWYQQALGQGPQFIFQYYREEENGRGNFPPRFSGLQFPNYSSELNVNALELDDSALYLCASSLQGTVRYGYTFGSGTRLTVV.

The V call is TRBV19, the J call TRBJ1-3, with D hard to call. The CDR3 loop spans 15 amino acids. The germline V and J ends were trimmed by 3 bases and 0 bases, with 9 bases remaining between them. Looked up from germline, CDR1 is LNHDA and CDR2 is SQIVND (reference sequence). The CDR3: CASSITRLSGNTIYF. In DNA, the CDR3 is TGTGCCAGTAGTATTACCAGACTCTCTGGAAACACCATATATTTT.

The V call is TRBV19, the J call TRBJ1-1; D perhaps matches TRBD1 (6 bases). This CDR3 spans 14 amino acids. With 4 bases removed from V and 0 bases from J, the gap between germline ends came to 9 bases. Germline V gene lookup returns CDR1 LNHDA and CDR2 SQIVND (reference sequence). DNA of the CDR3: TGTGCCAGTAGTACAGGGGCACTGAACACTGAAGCTTTCTTT. This codes for CASSTGALNTEAFF.

The chain is built from TRBV4-1 and TRBJ2-7; 14 positions match TRBD2. Germline trimming cut 4 bases from V and 4 bases from J; bases unmatched to any gene: 12. This CDR3 has 18 residues. Germline V gives CDR1 MGHRA, CDR2 YSYEKL. CDR3 coding DNA: TGCGCCAGCAGCCGCGCCGGGACTAGCGGGGGCCAAGTTTACGAGCAGTACTTC. Protein product: CASSRAGTSGGQVYEQYF.

The J gene is TRBJ1-5, the V gene TRBV2, with D possibly being TRBD1 (5 bases). The V end was cut by 0 bases, the J end by 8 bases, with 14 bases between. CDR1 is SNHLY, CDR2 FYNNEI, per germline. The CDR3 loop spans 15 amino acids. The chain's CDR3 is CASSEANQGLEPQHF. CDR3 DNA: TGTGCCAGCAGTGAAGCGAACCAGGGTCTTGAGCCCCAGCATTTT.

This clone was seen just once. V is TRBV4-1 and J is TRBJ2-5; 8 bases match TRBD2. Germline lookup yields CDR1 MGHRA and CDR2 YSYEKL. The CDR3 runs 16 residues. V trimming: 2 bases; J trimming: 7 bases; junction bases outside the gene matches: 12. As DNA, the CDR3 is TGCGCCAGCAGCCAACGGAGCGGGGGTCAATCGGGGACCCAGTACTTC. Translating gives CASSQRSGGQSGTQYF.

The rearrangement uses TRBV6-1 and TRBJ2-7; possible D gene TRBD2, 5 bases. Germline CDR1 and CDR2: MNHNS and SASEGT. The CDR3 extends over 12 amino acids. Trimming took off 2 bases at V and 3 bases at J, with 5 bases between the two ends. The DNA for the CDR3 is TGTGCCAGCAGTGAACGGGGCTACGAGCAGTACTTC. Protein sequence: CASSERGYEQYF.

V usage is TRBV9 and J usage is TRBJ2-1; 11 bases are a match to TRBD2. CDR1 is SGDLS and CDR2 is YYNGEE in the germline V gene. The V gene end was trimmed by 4 bases and the J gene end by 4 bases; junction bases not matched to a gene: 7. The CDR3 spans 16 residues. CDR3 region: CASSLTTSGVYNEQFF. CDR3 sequence (DNA): TGTGCCAGCAGCCTAACGACTAGCGGGGTTTACAATGAGCAGTTCTTC.

The chain links TRBV9 to TRBJ2-2; 8 bases are shared with TRBD2. CDR3 length: 18 amino acids. In germline, CDR1 is SGDLS, CDR2 YYNGEE. The J segment lost 1 base and the V segment lost 0 bases, leaving 8 bases of the junction unmatched. The CDR3 coding sequence is TGTGCCAGCAGCGTAGGGGGTAGCGGGACATGGAACACCGGGGAGCTGTTTTTT. It translates to CASSVGGSGTWNTGELFF.

This chain joins TRBV27 and TRBJ1-1, with D uncertain. CDR3 length: 12 residues. Germline V gene lookup returns CDR1 MNHEY and CDR2 SMNVEV (reference sequence). With 10 bases removed from V and 8 bases from J, the gap between germline ends came to 17 bases. This CDR3 is CATLSGGREAFF. Written as DNA, the CDR3 is TGTGCCACTCTCTCGGGAGGGAGGGAAGCTTTCTTT.

This clone appeared a single time. V gene TRBV5-4 combines with J gene TRBJ1-5, with D maybe TRBD1 (6 bases). Germline lookup yields CDR1 SGHNT and CDR2 YYREEE (reference sequence). This CDR3 is 14 amino acids long. Trimming took 4 bases from V and 2 from J, leaving 10 bases between them. The DNA for the CDR3 is TGTGCCAGCAGCGTACGACAGGGCAATCAGCCCCAGCATTTT. Its protein is CASSVRQGNQPQHF.

The count of this clone is one. The chain employs TRBV6-1 and TRBJ1-5; unclear D gene. CDR1 and CDR2 from the germline V gene are MNHNS and SASEGT. Trimming took 3 bases from V and 2 from J, leaving 11 bases between them. The CDR3 consists of 15 residues. DNA for the CDR3: TGTGCCAGCAGTGAGTGGTGGGGAGGCAATCAGCCCCAGCATTTT. It specifies CASSEWWGGNQPQHF.

V gene TRBV5-4 combines with J gene TRBJ1-2; D unresolved. The CDR3 consists of 14 residues. CDR1 is SGHNT and CDR2 is YYREEE in the germline V gene (reference sequence). V gave up 0 bases and J gave up 4 bases, with 10 bases separating them. The CDR3 loop is CASSLAARLYGYTF. CDR3 nucleotide sequence: TGTGCCAGCAGCTTGGCGGCCAGACTCTATGGCTACACCTTC. Together with reference TRBV5-4 and TRBJ1-2, the CDR3 gives the full variable domain: ETGVTQSPTHLIKTRGQQVTLRCSSQSGHNTVSWYQQALGQGPQFIFQYYREEENGRGNFPPRFSGLQFPNYSSELNVNALELDDSALYLCASSLAARLYGYTFGSGTRLTVV.

This clone has a single count. The rearrangement uses TRBV7-2 and TRBJ1-1; D not resolved. V was shortened by 2 bases and J by 4 bases, with 8 bases between the two germline ends. From germline, CDR1 is SGHTA and CDR2 FQGNSA. The CDR3 sequence is 13 residues long. The CDR3 spells CASSLLSGTEAFF. In nucleotides, the CDR3 is TGTGCCAGCAGCTTACTATCGGGCACTGAAGCTTTCTTT.

The V and J genes are TRBV11-3 and TRBJ2-1, with 14 positions matching TRBD2. V was clipped by 1 base and J by 0 bases; unmatched bases: 8. Germline V lookup: CDR1 SGHNT, CDR2 YENEEA. This CDR3 comprises 20 residues. CDR3 protein: CASSLARGLAGESSYNEQFF. The CDR3 DNA sequence: TGTGCCAGCAGCTTAGCCCGGGGACTAGCGGGGGAAAGCTCCTACAATGAGCAGTTCTTC.

The CDR3 DNA is TGTGCCAGCAGCGTAGCAGGGGGCAATCAGCCCCAGCATTTT. Its protein is CASSVAGGNQPQHF. This chain links TRBV9 with TRBJ1-5, with a tentative D call TRBD1 (6 bases). Germline values: CDR1 SGDLS, CDR2 YYNGEE. The CDR3 consists of 14 residues. V lost 0 bases to trimming and J lost 2 bases, with 6 bases between them.

The V gene is TRBV5-1, the J gene TRBJ2-3; the match to TRBD1 covers 8 bases. Germline CDR1 reads SGHRS; CDR2 reads YFSETQ. The CDR3 length is 14 residues. V trimming: 5 bases; J trimming: 6 bases; junction bases outside the gene matches: 8. The CDR3 protein is CASRPDRVWDTQYF. The CDR3 DNA follows: TGCGCCAGCAGACCGGACAGGGTATGGGATACGCAGTATTTT.

This chain joins TRBV18 and TRBJ2-7, with D possibly matching TRBD2 (5 bases). Germline loops: CDR1 KGHSH, CDR2 LQKENI. Trimming removed 4 bases at V and 6 bases at J, with 13 bases between. The CDR3 sequence is 13 residues long. This chain's CDR3 is CASSLLPEGEQYF. CDR3 nucleotides: TGTGCCAGCTCACTCCTACCCGAGGGCGAGCAGTACTTC. Complete variable domain (other parts from reference TRBV18 and TRBJ2-7): NAGVMQNPRHLVRRRGQEARLRCSPMKGHSHVYWYRQLPEEGLKFMVYLQKENIIDESGMPKERFSAEFPKEGPSILRIQQVVRGDSAAYFCASSLLPEGEQYFGPGTRLTVT.

The chain recombines TRBV18 with TRBJ2-2, with D unresolved. Trimming cost V 2 bases and J 7 bases, with 17 bases left between them. The CDR3 sequence is 16 residues long. Germline loops: CDR1 KGHSH, CDR2 LQKENI. CDR3 coding DNA: TGTGCCAGCTCACCATTCCCGGCAGGCTCGAGCGGGGAGCTGTTTTTT. Translated, it gives CASSPFPAGSSGELFF.

This chain links TRBV5-4 with TRBJ2-2; perhaps TRBD1 as D (7 bases). V was pared by 0 bases and J by 6 bases, with 12 bases between. In germline, CDR1 is SGHNT, CDR2 YYREEE (reference sequence). The CDR3 is 15 amino acids. The CDR3 here is CASSLAEGAAGELFF. DNA for the CDR3: TGTGCCAGCAGCTTGGCGGAGGGGGCGGCCGGGGAGCTGTTTTTT.

The rearrangement joins TRBV25-1 to TRBJ1-2; unclear D gene. There are 13 residues in the CDR3. Trimming took off 1 base at V and 8 bases at J, with 11 bases between the two ends. Germline V lookup: CDR1 MGHDK, CDR2 SYGVNS. The CDR3 loop is CASSEFGPYGYTF. For the CDR3, the DNA is TGTGCCAGCAGTGAATTCGGTCCCTACGGCTACACCTTC.

This clone appeared a few times. The chain couples TRBV19 to TRBJ2-7, with TRBD1 as a possible D gene (5 bases). With 3 bases removed from V and 2 bases from J, the gap between germline ends came to 14 bases. This CDR3 is 15 amino acids long. CDR1 is LNHDA, CDR2 SQIVND, per germline (reference sequence). The CDR3 region is CASSMAGMPPYEQYF. Here the CDR3 DNA reads TGTGCCAGTAGTATGGCAGGGATGCCCCCCTACGAGCAGTACTTC.

The chain is built from TRBV4-1 and TRBJ2-1, with D perhaps TRBD2 (6 bases). Germline assignment: CDR1 MGHRA and CDR2 YSYEKL. Trimming removed 3 bases from V and 7 bases from J, with 19 bases in between. There are 16 residues in the CDR3. This chain's CDR3 is CASSQKTSLFGNEQFF. The CDR3 coding sequence is TGCGCCAGCAGCCAGAAGACTAGTCTGTTTGGAAATGAGCAGTTCTTC.

This rearrangement joins TRBV7-9 to TRBJ2-7, with 10 bases lining up with TRBD1. CDR3 length: 16 amino acids. V was pared by 1 base and J by 3 bases, with 6 bases of the junction left unmatched. Looked up from germline, CDR1 is SEHNR and CDR2 is FQNEAQ (reference sequence). CDR3 sequence: CASSLGDRGNFYEQYF. DNA of the CDR3: TGTGCCAGCAGCTTAGGGGACAGGGGAAATTTCTACGAGCAGTACTTC.

The V call is TRBV30, the J call TRBJ2-7, with D perhaps matching TRBD2 (6 bases). Deletions cut 2 bases from V and 0 bases from J, with 17 bases between. Germline-derived CDR1 and CDR2 are GTSNPN and SVGIG (reference sequence). The CDR3 is 16 residues long. The CDR3 nucleotides read TGTGCCTGGAGTAGGGAACTTAGCGGCCTCTCCTACGAGCAGTACTTC. Translating gives CAWSRELSGLSYEQYF.

This clone appeared once. The chain has TRBV19 and TRBJ1-4, with D maybe TRBD1 (5 bases). V lost 6 bases and J lost 3, with 14 bases in between. CDR1 is LNHDA and CDR2 is SQIVND in the germline V gene (reference sequence). The CDR3 contains 15 residues. The CDR3 region is CASRLPGGSNEKLFF. In nucleotides, the CDR3 is TGTGCCAGTAGGCTGCCCGGGGGTTCTAATGAAAAACTGTTTTTT.

The V and J genes are TRBV2 and TRBJ1-5; 7 bases fit TRBD1. CDR1 and CDR2 (germline): SNHLY, FYNNEI. The CDR3 has 15 amino acids. V was clipped by 7 bases and J by 2 bases; unmatched bases: 8. The CDR3, as DNA: TGTGCCAGCAATCAATTTCAGGGGGGCAATCAGCCCCAGCATTTT. This sequence encodes CASNQFQGGNQPQHF.

The chain recombines TRBV7-8 with TRBJ1-1; D is unclear. CDR1 and CDR2 from the germline V gene are SGHVS and FQNEAQ. V was shortened by 1 base and J by 2 bases, with 11 bases between the two germline ends. The CDR3 covers 15 residues. CDR3 in DNA: TGTGCCAGCAGCTTAGGGGCCGGATTTAACACTGAAGCTTTCTTT. Translation: CASSLGAGFNTEAFF.

The gene calls are TRBV6-5 and TRBJ2-7, with D maybe TRBD2 (6 bases). V was shortened by 0 bases and J by 3 bases, with 15 bases between the two germline ends. CDR3 length: 16 residues. Germline V CDR1 and CDR2: MNHEY, SVGAGI. The DNA for the CDR3 is TGTGCCAGCAGTTACTCGGGTAGCGGTCTTAACTACGAGCAGTACTTC. Protein: CASSYSGSGLNYEQYF.